Below, 16 T cell receptor beta chains from the same sample are listed, as sequenced in a study of blood T cell repertoires in COVID-19. Libraries were prepared by immunoSEQ multiplex PCR; TCRdb keeps only in-frame clonotypes and omits some of them. The repertoire has more than 200,000 clones, about four fifths of them found once; the top ten carry roughly 9.8%. The sample taken for sequencing was peripheral blood. The receptors stem from an elderly man with acute or convalescent COVID-19.

The chain uses TRBV7-9 and TRBJ1-5, with D tentatively TRBD1 (5 bases). This CDR3 is 15 amino acids long. From germline, CDR1 is SEHNR and CDR2 FQNEAQ (reference sequence). Trimming removed 0 bases at V and 4 bases at J, with 10 bases between. CDR3 DNA: TGTGCCAGCAGCTTAGCAGGAGGGGAGAATCAGCCCCAGCATTTT. This encodes CASSLAGGENQPQHF.

Here the CDR3 DNA reads TGTGCCAGCAGCGCGGCTGGACAGACAAACACTGAAGCTTTCTTT. It specifies CASSAAGQTNTEAFF. This rearrangement joins TRBV5-5 to TRBJ1-1; weak D call: TRBD1 (6 bases). CDR3 size: 15 residues. The germline CDR1 and CDR2 sequences are SGHKS and YYEKEE (reference sequence). V gave up 4 bases and J gave up 2 bases, with 15 bases separating them.

V usage is TRBV6-5 and J usage is TRBJ2-1, with D perhaps TRBD2 (6 bases). The CDR3 sequence is 15 residues long. V lost 6 bases and J lost 7, with 19 bases in between. Germline V gene data show CDR1 as MNHEY and CDR2 as SVGAGI. CDR3 sequence reads: CASRHGSLAKNEQFF. Here the CDR3 DNA reads TGTGCCAGCAGACACGGGAGTCTAGCGAAGAATGAGCAGTTCTTC.

The chain recombines TRBV28 with TRBJ2-7; 7 bases fit TRBD1. Trimming at V came to 5 bases and at J to 2 bases, leaving 9 bases not matched to a gene. There are 15 residues in the CDR3. Germline loops: CDR1 MDHEN, CDR2 SYDVKM. The CDR3 DNA sequence: TGTGCCAGCAGTCCACCGGGGCAGGGGGCCTACGAGCAGTACTTC. It yields the protein CASSPPGQGAYEQYF.

The J gene is TRBJ2-7, the V gene TRBV6-5, with D possibly TRBD2 on 6 matching bases. Trimming stripped 6 bases from V and 6 bases from J, with 21 bases between. Per germline, CDR1 MNHEY and CDR2 SVGAGI. There are 15 residues in the CDR3. CDR3 DNA: TGTGCCAGCAGGAAGCATGGGGAGGCCGGGGGCGAGCAGTACTTC. Its translation: CASRKHGEAGGEQYF.

V usage is TRBV5-1 and J usage is TRBJ1-5, with D possibly TRBD1 on 6 matching bases. The V gene lost 0 bases and the J gene lost 3 bases, with 7 bases spanning the gap. Per the germline V gene, CDR1 is SGHRS and CDR2 is YFSETQ. The CDR3 runs to 14 residues. CDR3 sequence reads: CASSLGQANQPQHF. In DNA form, the CDR3 reads TGCGCCAGCAGCTTGGGACAGGCCAATCAGCCCCAGCATTTT. Filled out from reference TRBV5-1 and TRBJ1-5, the complete variable domain reads KAGVTQTPRYLIKTRGQQVTLSCSPISGHRSVSWYQQTPGQGLQFLFEYFSETQRNKGNFPGRFSGRQFSNSRSEMNVSTLELGDSALYLCASSLGQANQPQHFGDGTRLSIL.

The rearrangement links TRBV4-2 to TRBJ2-3; 9 nucleotides match TRBD1. J was trimmed by 4 bases and V by 1 base; bases with no gene match: 6. Germline V gives CDR1 LGHNA, CDR2 YNFKEQ. The CDR3 has 16 amino acids. CDR3 coding DNA: TGTGCCAGCAGCCAAGTTAAGGGACAGGGTGCAGATACGCAGTATTTT. This encodes CASSQVKGQGADTQYF.

V usage is TRBV28 and J usage is TRBJ1-5; D call uncertain. The CDR3 totals 15 residues. Germline CDR1 and CDR2: MDHEN and SYDVKM. Deletions cut 4 bases from V and 2 bases from J, with 12 bases between. The CDR3 DNA sequence: TGTGCCAGCAGTTCTTTGGCGGCTGGCAATCAGCCCCAGCATTTT. Its protein product is CASSSLAAGNQPQHF.

This sequence joins TRBV30 and TRBJ2-3, with D possibly being TRBD2 (6 bases). Germline-derived CDR1 and CDR2 are GTSNPN and SVGIG (reference sequence). The germline V and J ends were trimmed by 0 bases and 3 bases, with 19 bases remaining between them. The CDR3 has 17 residues. CDR3 in amino acids: CAWSVPLGAGRTDTQYF. The CDR3 nucleotides read TGTGCCTGGAGTGTCCCCCTCGGGGCGGGAAGGACAGATACGCAGTATTTT.

This chain connects TRBV28 to TRBJ1-6; a weak D match, TRBD1 (5 bases). The germline gives CDR1 MDHEN, CDR2 SYDVKM. The CDR3 covers 15 residues. Between the trimmed V and J ends, which lost 2 bases and 14 bases, there was a span of 19 bases. CDR3 DNA sequence: TGTGCCAGCAGTTTAGAGGGGACTGGTGGAATGGCCCTCCACTTT. Protein: CASSLEGTGGMALHF.

J is TRBJ2-2 and V is TRBV10-2, with D possibly being TRBD1 (6 bases). Trimming removed 3 bases at V and 6 bases at J, with 14 bases between. The germline V gene encodes CDR1 WSHSY and CDR2 SAAADI. CDR3 size: 15 residues. DNA for the CDR3: TGCGCCAGCAGTGATTCGAGGGGGTGGTCCGGGGAGCTGTTTTTT. The encoded protein is CASSDSRGWSGELFF.

The rearrangement uses TRBV5-6 and TRBJ2-2; TRBD1 agrees at 7 bases. CDR1 is SGHDT, CDR2 YYEEEE, per germline. The CDR3 consists of 15 residues. Unmatched junction bases numbered 4, after V lost 3 bases and J lost 2 bases. The CDR3 DNA reads as TGTGCCAGCAGCTCCGACAGGGTTAACACCGGGGAGCTGTTTTTT. This gives the protein CASSSDRVNTGELFF.

The V gene is TRBV5-1, the J gene TRBJ2-4; possibly TRBD2 for D (5 bases). The germline V and J ends were trimmed by 4 bases and 0 bases, with 14 bases remaining between them. CDR1 SGHRS and CDR2 YFSETQ come from the germline V gene. The CDR3 sequence is 16 residues long. The CDR3 coding sequence is TGCGCCAGCAGCCGGTGGGGAGAGCTAGCCAAAAACATTCAGTACTTC. Translating it yields CASSRWGELAKNIQYF.

The CDR3 region has the DNA TGTGCCAGCTCACCACTAGCGGGTGACAATGAGCAGTTCTTC. It yields the protein CASSPLAGDNEQFF. This chain links TRBV18 with TRBJ2-1, with 7 bases that match TRBD2. CDR1 KGHSH and CDR2 LQKENI come from the germline V gene. J lost 5 bases, V lost 1 base, and 2 bases had no gene match. The CDR3 covers 14 residues.

This clone was detected a few times. The rearrangement joins TRBV2 to TRBJ1-2; TRBD1 might be the D (6 bases). CDR3 length: 13 amino acids. Trimming cost V 5 bases and J 13 bases, with 20 bases left between them. Germline values: CDR1 SNHLY, CDR2 FYNNEI. CDR3 residues: CASSRDTPRSCTF. Written as DNA, the CDR3 is TGTGCCAGCAGTCGGGACACCCCCCGCTCCTGCACCTTC.

The chain uses TRBV2 and TRBJ2-2; TRBD2 might be the D (5 bases). The CDR3 covers 14 residues. Germline CDR1 is SNHLY and CDR2 is FYNNEI. Trimming cost V 3 bases and J 6 bases, with 11 bases left between them. The CDR3 coding sequence is TGTGCCAGCAGTGATAGGCTAGCTTCCGGGGAGCTGTTTTTT. This codes for CASSDRLASGELFF.